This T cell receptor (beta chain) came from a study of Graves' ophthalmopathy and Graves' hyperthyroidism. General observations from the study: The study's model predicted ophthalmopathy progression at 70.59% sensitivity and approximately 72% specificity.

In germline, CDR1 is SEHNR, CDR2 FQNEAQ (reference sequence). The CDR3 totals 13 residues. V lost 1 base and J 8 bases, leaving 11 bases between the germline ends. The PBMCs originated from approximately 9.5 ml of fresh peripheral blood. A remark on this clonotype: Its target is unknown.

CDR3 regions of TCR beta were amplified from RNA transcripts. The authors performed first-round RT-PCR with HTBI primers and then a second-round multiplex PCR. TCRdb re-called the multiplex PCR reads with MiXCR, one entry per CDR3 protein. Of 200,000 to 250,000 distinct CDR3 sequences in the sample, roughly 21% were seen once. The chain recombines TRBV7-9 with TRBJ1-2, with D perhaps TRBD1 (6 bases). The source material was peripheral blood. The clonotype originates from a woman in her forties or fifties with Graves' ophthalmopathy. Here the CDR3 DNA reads TGTGCCAGCAGCTTAGGGACAGTGGGAGGCTACACCTTC. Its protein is CASSLGTVGGYTF.